This T cell receptor beta chain was documented in a study of PD-L1 blockade in urothelial cancer. CDR1 and CDR2 from the germline V gene are ENHRY and SYGVKD. This CDR3 has 15 residues. The V end lost 0 bases, the J end lost 8 bases, and 14 bases lay between the germline ends. Sequencing was performed with immunoSEQ multiplex PCR; in TCRdb, only in-frame clones are kept and a portion is missing. The sample consists of tens of thousands of clones, roughly 78% of them appearing once. The TCR sequence derives from a man in his 70s with urothelial cancer. The starting material was PBMCs, obtained around atezolizumab (anti-PD-L1) treatment. The chain combines TRBV10-3 with TRBJ2-1, with D possibly matching TRBD2 (5 bases). DNA for the CDR3: TGTGCCATCAGTGAGTCGAGAAGCGGATTGGATGAGCAGTTCTTC. Translation gives CAISESRSGLDEQFF.